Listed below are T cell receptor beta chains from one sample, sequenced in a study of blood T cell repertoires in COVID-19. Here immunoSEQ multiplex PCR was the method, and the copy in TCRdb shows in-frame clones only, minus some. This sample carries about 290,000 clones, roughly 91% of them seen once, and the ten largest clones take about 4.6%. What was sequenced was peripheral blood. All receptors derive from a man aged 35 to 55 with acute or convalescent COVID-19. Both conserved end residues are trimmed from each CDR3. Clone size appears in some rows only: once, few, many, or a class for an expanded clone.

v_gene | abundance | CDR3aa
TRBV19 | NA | ASSIRTGNQPQH
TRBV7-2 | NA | ASSYRGLGNTIY
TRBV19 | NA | ASMGMGGDQPQH
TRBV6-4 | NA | ASSDGQGGNTEAF
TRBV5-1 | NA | ASSWRGREDYEQY
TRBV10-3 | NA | AISESGSGTEAF
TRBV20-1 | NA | SASDPLGAGEQF
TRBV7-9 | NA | ASSFPWGGDIDEQY
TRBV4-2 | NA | ASSQDPRGYNSPLH
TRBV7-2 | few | ASSFRQGRTYEQY
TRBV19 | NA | ASNVVGQLTDTQY
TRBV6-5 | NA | ASMRTGGGGQPQH
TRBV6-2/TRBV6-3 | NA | ASSIRDSSSGNTIY
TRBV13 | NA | ASSFWQGSSYNEQF
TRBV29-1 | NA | SVEAHYEQY
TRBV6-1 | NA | ASSEQFGGGEAF
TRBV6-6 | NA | ASSTWTPSNQPQH
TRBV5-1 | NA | ASRKTESTDTQY
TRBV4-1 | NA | ASSQIRALH
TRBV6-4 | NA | ASSDTSGSIQY
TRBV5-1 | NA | ASSLGDSQQF
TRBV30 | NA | AWSTGSYGYT
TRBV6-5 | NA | ATRDRGGNTEAF
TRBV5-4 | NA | ASSEGQPNTEAF
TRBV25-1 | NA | ASSERGEAF
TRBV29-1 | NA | SVVKSGNSGYT